This T cell receptor beta chain was recorded in a study of blood T cell repertoires in COVID-19. In the study overall: Acute-phase and convalescent COVID-19 samples originated in the United States, Italy and Spain.

Original data processing: Amplification with reference gene primers provided the estimates of nucleated cell counts. TCRdb's table, derived via immunoSEQ multiplex PCR, lists solely in-frame clones and lacks some. V, J and clone size reflect that table, while D and trimming were determined from the DNA. Of about 250,000 clones listed, around 89% were seen once; the top ten hold approximately 0.84%. The material sequenced was peripheral blood. The receptor was isolated from a man in his thirties or forties with acute or convalescent COVID-19.

The CDR3 bases are TGTGCCAGCAGTGATACAGGTCGGCGCCAAGAGACCCAGTACTTC. This sequence encodes CASSDTGRRQETQYF. The chain has TRBV6-1 and TRBJ2-5; a possible D gene is TRBD1 (5 bases). CDR3 length: 15 residues. Germline CDR1 is MNHNS and CDR2 is SASEGT. The V gene lost 3 bases and the J gene lost 1 base, with 12 bases spanning the gap.